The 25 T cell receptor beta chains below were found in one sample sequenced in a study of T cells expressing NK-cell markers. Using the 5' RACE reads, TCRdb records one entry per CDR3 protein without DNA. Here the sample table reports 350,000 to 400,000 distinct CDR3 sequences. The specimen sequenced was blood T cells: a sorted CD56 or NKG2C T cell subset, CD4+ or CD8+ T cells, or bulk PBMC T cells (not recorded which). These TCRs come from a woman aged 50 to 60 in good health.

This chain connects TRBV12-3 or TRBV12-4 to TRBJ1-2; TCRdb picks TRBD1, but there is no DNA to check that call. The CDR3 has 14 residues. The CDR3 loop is CASRPWGRVDGYTF.

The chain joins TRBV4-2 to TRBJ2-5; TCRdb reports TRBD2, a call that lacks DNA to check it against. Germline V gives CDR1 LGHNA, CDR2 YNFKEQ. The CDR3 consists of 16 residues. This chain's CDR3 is CASSPLSGTLGETQYF.

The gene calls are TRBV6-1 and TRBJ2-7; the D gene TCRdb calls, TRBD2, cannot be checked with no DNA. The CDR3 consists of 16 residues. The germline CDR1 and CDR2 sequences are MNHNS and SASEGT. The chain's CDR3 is CASSERGGRVLYEQYF.

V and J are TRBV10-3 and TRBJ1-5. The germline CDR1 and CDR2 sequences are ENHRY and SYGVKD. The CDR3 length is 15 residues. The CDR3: CAISDLGWSNQPQHF.

The CDR3 spells CASSDSTHTGGVAEAFF. V gene TRBV6-1 combines with J gene TRBJ1-1; TCRdb picks TRBD1, but there is no DNA to check that call. CDR1 MNHNS and CDR2 SASEGT come from the germline V gene. This CDR3 has 17 amino acids.

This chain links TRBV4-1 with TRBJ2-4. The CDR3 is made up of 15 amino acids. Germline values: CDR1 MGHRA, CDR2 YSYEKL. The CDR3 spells CASSQPTQAKNIQYF.

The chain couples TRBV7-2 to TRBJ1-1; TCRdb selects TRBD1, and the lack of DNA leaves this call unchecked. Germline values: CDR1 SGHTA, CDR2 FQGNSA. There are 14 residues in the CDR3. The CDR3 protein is CASSLLRGNTEAFF. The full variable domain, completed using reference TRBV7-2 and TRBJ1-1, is GAGVSQSPSNKVTEKGKDVELRCDPISGHTALYWYRQSLGQGLEFLIYFQGNSAPDKSGLPSDRFSAERTGGSVSTLTIQRTQQEDSAVYLCASSLLRGNTEAFFGQGTRLTVV.

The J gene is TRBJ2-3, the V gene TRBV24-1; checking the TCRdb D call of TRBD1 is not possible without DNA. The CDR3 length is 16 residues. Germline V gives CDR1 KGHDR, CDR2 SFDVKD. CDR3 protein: CATSDITGGATDTQYF.

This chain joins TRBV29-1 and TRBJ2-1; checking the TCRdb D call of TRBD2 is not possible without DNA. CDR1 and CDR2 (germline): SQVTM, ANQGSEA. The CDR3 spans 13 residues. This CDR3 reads CSVPQRDYNEQFF.

Here the CDR3 reads CASSERSTNEKLFF. This chain connects TRBV5-1 to TRBJ1-4. Per germline, CDR1 SGHRS and CDR2 YFSETQ. The CDR3 sequence is 14 residues long.

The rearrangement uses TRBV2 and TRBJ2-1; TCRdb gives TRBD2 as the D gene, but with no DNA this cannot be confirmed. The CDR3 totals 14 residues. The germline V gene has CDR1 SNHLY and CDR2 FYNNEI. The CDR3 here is CASRAGTSHNEQFF.

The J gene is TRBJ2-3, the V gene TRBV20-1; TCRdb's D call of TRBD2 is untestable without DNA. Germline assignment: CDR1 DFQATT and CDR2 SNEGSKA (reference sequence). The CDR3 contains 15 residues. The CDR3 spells CSARDRGGPPDTQYF.

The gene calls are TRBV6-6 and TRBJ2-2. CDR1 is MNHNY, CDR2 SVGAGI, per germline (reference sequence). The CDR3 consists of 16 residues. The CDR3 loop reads CASTDLDQPNTGELFF.

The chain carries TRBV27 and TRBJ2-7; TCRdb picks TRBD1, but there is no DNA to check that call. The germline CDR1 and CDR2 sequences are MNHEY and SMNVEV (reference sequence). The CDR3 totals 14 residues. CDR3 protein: CASSLWPGSYEQYF.

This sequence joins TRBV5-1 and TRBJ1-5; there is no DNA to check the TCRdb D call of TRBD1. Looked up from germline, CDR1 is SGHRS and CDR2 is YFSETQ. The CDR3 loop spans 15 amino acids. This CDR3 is CASAPFGGSNQPQHF.

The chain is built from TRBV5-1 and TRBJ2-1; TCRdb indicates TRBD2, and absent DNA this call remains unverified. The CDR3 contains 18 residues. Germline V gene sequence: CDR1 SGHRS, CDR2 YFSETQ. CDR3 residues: CASSLGASGRAAYNEQFF. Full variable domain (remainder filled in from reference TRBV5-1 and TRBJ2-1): KAGVTQTPRYLIKTRGQQVTLSCSPISGHRSVSWYQQTPGQGLQFLFEYFSETQRNKGNFPGRFSGRQFSNSRSEMNVSTLELGDSALYLCASSLGASGRAAYNEQFFGPGTRLTVL.

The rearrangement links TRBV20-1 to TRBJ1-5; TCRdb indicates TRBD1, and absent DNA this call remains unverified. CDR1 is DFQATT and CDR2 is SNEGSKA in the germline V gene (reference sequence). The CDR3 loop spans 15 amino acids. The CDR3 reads CSASLDSGGNQPQHF.

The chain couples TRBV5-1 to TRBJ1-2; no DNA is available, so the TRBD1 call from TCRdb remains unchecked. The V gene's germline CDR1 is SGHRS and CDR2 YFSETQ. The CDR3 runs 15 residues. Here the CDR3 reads CASSVRGAAQDGYTF.

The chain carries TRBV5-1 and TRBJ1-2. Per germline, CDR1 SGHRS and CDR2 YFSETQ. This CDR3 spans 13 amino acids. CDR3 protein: CASSLIDNYGYTF.

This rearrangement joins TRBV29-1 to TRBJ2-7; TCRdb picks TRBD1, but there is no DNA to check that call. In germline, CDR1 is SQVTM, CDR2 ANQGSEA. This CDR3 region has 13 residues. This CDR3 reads CSVEKGSGYEQYF.

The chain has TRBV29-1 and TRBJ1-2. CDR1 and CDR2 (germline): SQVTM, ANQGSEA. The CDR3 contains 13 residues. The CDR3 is CSVGTRLGNGYTF.

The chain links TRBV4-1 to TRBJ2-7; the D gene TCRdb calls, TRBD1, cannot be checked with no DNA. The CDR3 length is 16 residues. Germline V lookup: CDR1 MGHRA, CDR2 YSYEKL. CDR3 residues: CASSQVLGSGGLGQYF.

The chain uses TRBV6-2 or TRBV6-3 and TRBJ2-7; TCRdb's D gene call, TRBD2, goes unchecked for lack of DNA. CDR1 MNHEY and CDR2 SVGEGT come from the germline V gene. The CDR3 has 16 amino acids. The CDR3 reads CASSTFRASGSYEQYF.

The CDR3: CAITRLAGLQGELFF. The chain carries TRBV10-3 and TRBJ2-2; as DNA is missing, the TRBD2 call by TCRdb cannot be tested. CDR3 size: 15 residues. Germline V CDR1 and CDR2: ENHRY, SYGVKD.

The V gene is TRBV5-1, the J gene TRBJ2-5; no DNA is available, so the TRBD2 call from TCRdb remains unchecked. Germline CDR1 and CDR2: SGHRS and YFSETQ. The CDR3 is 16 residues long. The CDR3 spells CASSSERESGGETQYF.